Reported below is one T cell receptor beta chain. Deletions cut 5 bases from V and 2 bases from J, with 13 bases between. CDR1 and CDR2 (germline): MNHEY, SMNVEV (reference sequence). This CDR3 is built from 14 residues. The entry originates in a study of cytomegalovirus exposure and HLA in healthy donors. PCR amplification relied on 60 Vbeta primers (plus 13 Jbeta primers). Some clones are missing from TCRdb's copy, which holds only in-frame ones; the method was immunoSEQ multiplex PCR. This repertoire includes 55,000 to 85,000 clones. The source is a woman in her 30s in good health and CMV-seronegative. The sequenced sample consisted of PBMCs. J is TRBJ2-7 and V is TRBV27; D possibly corresponds to TRBD2 (5 bases). CDR3 bases: TGTGCCAGCAGTCCTCAGTTCGGGGCCTACGAGCAGTACTTC. Translated: CASSPQFGAYEQYF.